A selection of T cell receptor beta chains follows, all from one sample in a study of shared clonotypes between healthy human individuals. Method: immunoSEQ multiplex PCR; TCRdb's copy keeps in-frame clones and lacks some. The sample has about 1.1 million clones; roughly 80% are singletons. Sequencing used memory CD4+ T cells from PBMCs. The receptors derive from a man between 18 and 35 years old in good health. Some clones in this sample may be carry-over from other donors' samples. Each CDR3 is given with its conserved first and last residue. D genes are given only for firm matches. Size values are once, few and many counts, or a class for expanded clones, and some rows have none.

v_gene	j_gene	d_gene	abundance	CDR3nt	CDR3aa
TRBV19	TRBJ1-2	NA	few	TGTGCCAGTAGTGAATCACGGGGGGTCTATGGCTACACCTTC	CASSESRGVYGYTF
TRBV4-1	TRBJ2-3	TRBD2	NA	TGCGCCAGCAGCCAAGCCCGCCTAGCGGGAGAAGATACGCAGTATTTT	CASSQARLAGEDTQYF
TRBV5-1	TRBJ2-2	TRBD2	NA	TGCGCCAGCAGCCATCAGACTAGCGGGAGCATACTAGAGAACACCGGGGAGCTGTTTTTT	CASSHQTSGSILENTGELFF
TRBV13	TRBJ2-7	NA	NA	TGTGCCAGCAGCCCCGACACCAACACCTACGAGCAGTACTTC	CASSPDTNTYEQYF
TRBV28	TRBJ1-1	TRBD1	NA	TGTGCCAGCAGCCGCAGGGGGCAAGTCAACACTGAAGCTTTCTTT	CASSRRGQVNTEAFF
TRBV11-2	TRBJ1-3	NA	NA	TGTGCCAGCAGCCTGATTCAGGGAGGGGGAAACACCATATATTTT	CASSLIQGGGNTIYF
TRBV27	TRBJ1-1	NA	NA	TGTGCCAGCAGAAATACCGGATCTGAAGCTTTCTTT	CASRNTGSEAFF
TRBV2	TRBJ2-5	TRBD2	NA	TGTGCCAGCGGGGGACTAGCGGGAGTCCAAGAGACCCAGTACTTC	CASGGLAGVQETQYF
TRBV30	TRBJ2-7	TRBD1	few	TGTGCCCTGGGACAGGGGAGGGGCGAGCAGTACTTC	CALGQGRGEQYF
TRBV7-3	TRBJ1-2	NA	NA	TGTGCCAGCAGCTCCCGGGACTCCCGTCAGGGTGGCTACACCTTC	CASSSRDSRQGGYTF
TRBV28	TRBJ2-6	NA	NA	TGTGCCAGCAGTTCCCTTGACAACTCTGGGGCCAACGTCCTGACTTTC	CASSSLDNSGANVLTF
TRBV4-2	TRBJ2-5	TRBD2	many	TGTGCCAGCAGCCAAGAGGGCGGGAGGAAAGAGACCCAGTACTTC	CASSQEGGRKETQYF
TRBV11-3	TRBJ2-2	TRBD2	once	TGTGCCAGCAGCTCCGGACTCGGGAGGCGGGAGGGGGACACCGGGGAGCTGTTTTTT	CASSSGLGRREGDTGELFF
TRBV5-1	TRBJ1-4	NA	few	TGCGCCAGCAGCTCTGGGGAAAAACTGTTTTTT	CASSSGEKLFF
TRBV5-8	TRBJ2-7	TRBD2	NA	TGTGCCAGCAGACTAGCGGACTCCTACGAGCAGTACTTC	CASRLADSYEQYF
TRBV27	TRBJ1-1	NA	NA	TGTGCCAGCAGTTTGTCACCCGGGACTCTGAACACTGAAGCTTTCTTT	CASSLSPGTLNTEAFF
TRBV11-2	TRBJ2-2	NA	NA	TGTGCCAGCAGCCCCAGAGGTGTCGCGAACACCGGGGAGCTGTTTTTT	CASSPRGVANTGELFF
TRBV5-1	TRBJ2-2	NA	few	TGCGCCAGCAGCTTGGTCGTCACCGGGGAGCTGTTTTTT	CASSLVVTGELFF
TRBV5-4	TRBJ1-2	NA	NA	TGTGCCAGCAGCTCCAAGTTCGGGGCCACTTCGGCAAACTATGGCTACACCTTC	CASSSKFGATSANYGYTF
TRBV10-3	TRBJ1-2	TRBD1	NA	TGTGCCATCAGGGAGGGAGGGGGCGACTATGGCTACACCTTC	CAIREGGGDYGYTF
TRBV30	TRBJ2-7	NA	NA	TGTGCCTGGAGTCAGGCATCCCGGGGTTCCTACGAGCAGTACTTC	CAWSQASRGSYEQYF
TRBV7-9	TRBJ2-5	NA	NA	TGTGCCAGCAGCACCCGCCGGGACACCCAAGAGACCCAGTACTTC	CASSTRRDTQETQYF
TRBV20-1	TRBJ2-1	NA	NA	TGCAGTGCCCTAAGGGGTGAGCAGTTCTTC	CSALRGEQFF
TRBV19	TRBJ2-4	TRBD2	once	TGTGCCAGTAGTAGTCGGGAGGTAGCCAAAAACATTCAGTACTTC	CASSSREVAKNIQYF
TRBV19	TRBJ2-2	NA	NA	TGTGCCAGTAGTATTCACAGAAACACCGGGGAGCTGTTTTTT	CASSIHRNTGELFF
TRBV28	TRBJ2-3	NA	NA	TGTGCCAGCAGTCCGCAGGGGCTCGGGAGTGATACGCAGTATTTT	CASSPQGLGSDTQYF
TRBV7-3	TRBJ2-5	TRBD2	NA	TGTGCCAGCAGCTTATTGGGGACTAGCGGTGAGACCCAGTACTTC	CASSLLGTSGETQYF
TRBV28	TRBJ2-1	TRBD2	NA	TGTGCCAGCAGTCCTCAGCGGGATTTCCCTGAGCAGTTCTTC	CASSPQRDFPEQFF
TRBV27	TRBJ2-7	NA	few	TGTGCCAGCAGTTTAGGCAGGGCGTCCTACGAGCAGTACTTC	CASSLGRASYEQYF
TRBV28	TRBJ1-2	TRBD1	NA	TGTGCCAGCAGTTCCTCCGGGACAGGGGGCGACTATGGCTACACCTTC	CASSSSGTGGDYGYTF
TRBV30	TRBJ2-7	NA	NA	TGTGCCGTCGGACGGGGCTACGAGCAGTACTTC	CAVGRGYEQYF
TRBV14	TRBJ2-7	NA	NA	TGTGCCAGCAGCCAAGAGTTGGGCTACGAGCAGTACTTC	CASSQELGYEQYF
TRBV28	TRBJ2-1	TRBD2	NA	TGTGCCAGCAACCCGGGACAAGCGACTAGCGGGAGGATGGAGCAGTTCTTC	CASNPGQATSGRMEQFF
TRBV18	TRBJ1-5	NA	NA	TGTGCCAGCTCACCACCTGGGCAGAATCAGCCCCAGCATTTT	CASSPPGQNQPQHF
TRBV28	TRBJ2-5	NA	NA	TGTGCCAGCACGGAAGGGGCGCGGGAGACCCAGTACTTC	CASTEGARETQYF
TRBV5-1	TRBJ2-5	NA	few	TGCGCCAGCAGCTTTCCCTCCTCTCGGGAGACCCAGTACTTC	CASSFPSSRETQYF
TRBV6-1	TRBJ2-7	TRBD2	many	TGTGCCAGCAGAGAGCGGGACTACGAGCAGTACTTC	CASRERDYEQYF
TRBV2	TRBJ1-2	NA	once	TGTGCCAGCAGGACAAGCCGGGGGGAAGGCTACACCTTC	CASRTSRGEGYTF
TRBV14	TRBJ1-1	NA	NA	TGTGCCAGCAGCCAGGAGGTCGGGGCGGCTTTCTTT	CASSQEVGAAFF